This T cell receptor (beta chain) appears in the sequencing data of a study of blood T cells in healthy people across ages (dated by TCRdb to between 2014 and 2016). In terms of the full investigation: In model experiments, roughly one uniquely barcoded TCR beta cDNA molecule per two T cells was captured by template switching. The donors were divided into four age groups: young (average around 17 years), middle-aged (about 41), aged (62) and long-lived (around 87). For two donors (one aged 18 to 30 and one aged 80 or older), the study analyzed two additional independent replicas of 1 million unique cDNA reads from the same blood draw. Donors of different ages were randomly distributed across sequencing lanes to avoid experimental bias. Using deep sequencing normalized with unique cDNA molecular identifiers, the study measured how TCR beta repertoire diversity changes with age.

Libraries were prepared through 5' RACE. The data were produced on an Illumina HiSeq 2500. The second PCR ran for about 7 to 11 cycles and used a J-beta primer mix along with a sample-barcoded 5' primer. A unique molecular identifier was introduced onto each TCR beta cDNA molecule by a template-switch 5' adaptor carrying 12 random nucleotides. Each sample yielded at least 3 million CDR3-containing paired-end reads. All of the RNA was converted into first-strand cDNA using the Mint cDNA synthesis kit, with a TRBC-specific oligonucleotide serving as the primer. After uracil-DNA glycosylase treatment, a first 18-cycle PCR used universal primers M1SS and BC2_uni_R on all cDNA. For the original study's pipeline: For normalization, 1 million high-quality reads were randomly selected from each sample, with every read carrying a distinct molecular identifier. Instead of being binned into consensus sequences, reads with shared molecular identifiers were discarded. MiTCR, run with a Q25 quality threshold and the strictest error-elimination algorithm, handled CDR3 identification, clonotype clustering and error correction. A nonparametric unseen species model using Euler transformation provided a lower-bound estimate of total TCR beta diversity. TCRdb trimmed public reads at Q25 via fastp, called clones via MiXCR and kept in-frame beta chains. Each record represents a unique CDR3 protein, reported with the most common genes and DNA among its rows. The V and J calls were not made by the authors but by TCRdb's processing. Here the sample has 600,000 to 850,000 distinct CDR3 sequences; approximately 39% occur a single time. The ten largest clonotypes hold roughly 19% of the sample.

Donors were 39 systemically healthy Caucasian individuals from Russia aged 6 to 90 years. Each donor gave 8 to 10 milliliters of peripheral blood, drawn into EDTA-treated Vacutainer tubes. Ficoll-Paque density-gradient centrifugation was used to isolate PBMCs, with at least 7 million per sample. Trizol reagent was used to extract total RNA from PBMCs, with at least 6 micrograms per sample. Naive CD45RAhigh/CD27high T cell percentages were measured by flow cytometry on a PBMC aliquot from every donor. This clonotype was counted only a few times. The antigen this receptor binds is unknown. Per-nucleotide qualities are absent, and no much larger clonotype sits a single base away. Beyond this particular receptor, the publication reports: Compared with the aged group, more naive CD4+ T cells, fewer expanded clones and increased TCR diversity were shown by the long-lived group, suggesting age selection. Bulk unsorted PBMC profiling prevented conclusive comparison of naive and antigen-experienced compartments. Observed TCR beta diversity per million T cells fell roughly linearly with age, and a significant reduction was already apparent by age roughly 40. Estimates of total diversity based on one million sequenced T cells were considered lower bounds and underestimates. Because donor CMV infection status was unknown, age-related changes in expanded clonotypes were potentially confounded. Observed TCR beta diversity correlated strongly with the percentage of naive T cells measured by flow cytometry.

V is pruned by 2 bases and J by 0 bases, leaving 0 bases of the junction without a gene match. Taken from cysteine to phenylalanine, the CDR3 has 15 residues. The kept DNA is CDR3 alone, 45 bases in frame from the first base. For CDR1 and CDR2, the germline V gene lists LGHNA and YNFKEQ. Source material: blood. The sequence was obtained from a woman aged 55-70 years in good health. This sequence uses TRBV4-2 and TRBJ2-5; 10 junctional bases match TRBD2. This receptor carries the CDR3 CASSQTSGDQETQYF. The DNA is TGTGCCAGCAGCCAAACTAGCGGGGACCAAGAGACCCAGTACTTC.